This TCR beta chain emerged from a study of cytomegalovirus exposure and HLA in healthy donors. Points from the study as a whole: Rare TCR sequences predominated, though certain public TCRs were found in many donors. According to the study, roughly 160 TCR beta chains were cytomegalovirus-associated. A subsequent analysis found that TCR clusters from the first cohort also tended to co-occur in the 120 or so validation repertoires, with about 93% of cluster scores above 0.

Assay: immunoSEQ multiplex PCR; the TCRdb copy retains only in-frame clones and omits some. This sample carries 150,000 to 200,000 clones, about four fifths of them seen once, and the ten largest clones take less than 8.5%. Note on this clone: Antigen: not known.

The sequencing sample was made of PBMCs. This receptor was obtained from a man between 18 and 35 years old in good health and CMV-seropositive.

The CDR3: CASSSGPGTGSLHEQYF. CDR3 coding DNA: TGTGCCAGCAGTTCTGGGCCCGGGACAGGGAGTCTCCACGAGCAGTACTTC. The chain links TRBV28 to TRBJ2-7; TRBD1 matches at 9 bases. CDR3 size: 17 residues. The V gene end was trimmed by 4 bases and the J gene end by 5 bases; junction bases not matched to a gene: 15. Germline V gene lookup returns CDR1 MDHEN and CDR2 SYDVKM.